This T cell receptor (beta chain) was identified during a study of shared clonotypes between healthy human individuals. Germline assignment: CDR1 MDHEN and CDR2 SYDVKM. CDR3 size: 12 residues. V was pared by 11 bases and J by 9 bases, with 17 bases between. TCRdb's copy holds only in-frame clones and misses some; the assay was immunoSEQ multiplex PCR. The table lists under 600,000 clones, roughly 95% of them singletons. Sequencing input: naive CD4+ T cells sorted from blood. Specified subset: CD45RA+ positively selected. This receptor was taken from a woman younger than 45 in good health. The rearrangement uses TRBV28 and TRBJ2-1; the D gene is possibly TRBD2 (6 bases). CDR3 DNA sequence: TGTGCCGGGGGAGGTCTCCTGGGTGAGCAGTTCTTC. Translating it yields CAGGGLLGEQFF.